Presented here are 25 T cell receptor beta chains from one specimen sequenced in a study of cytotoxic CD8 clonotypes in ibrutinib-treated CLL. The data were produced by immunoSEQ multiplex PCR, yet TCRdb's version contains in-frame clones alone and is incomplete. The data contain approximately 340,000 clones, 67% of them singletons. The source was PBMCs, collected after 36 months of ibrutinib treatment. The origin of the receptors is a human donor with chronic lymphocytic leukemia.

The chain has TRBV11-2 and TRBJ2-3, with 8 bases aligning to TRBD2. The CDR3 covers 17 residues. Germline CDR1 is SGHAT and CDR2 is FQNNGV. Trimming cost V 2 bases and J 1 base; bases outside gene matches: 8. The CDR3 DNA is TGTGCCAGCAGCTTAACCGCCACTAGCGGCCGCACAGATACGCAGTATTTT. Its translation: CASSLTATSGRTDTQYF. Variable domain in full (rest from reference TRBV11-2 and TRBJ2-3): EAGVAQSPRYKIIEKRQSVAFWCNPISGHATLYWYQQILGQGPKLLIQFQNNGVVDDSQLPKDRFSAERLKGVDSTLKIQPAKLEDSAVYLCASSLTATSGRTDTQYFGPGTRLTVL.

The rearrangement uses TRBV13 and TRBJ2-3, with 8 nucleotides matching TRBD2. The V and J ends lost 5 bases and 3 bases, in that order; junction bases with no gene match: 7. Germline V gene lookup returns CDR1 PRHDT and CDR2 FYEKMQ (reference sequence). The CDR3 is made up of 15 amino acids. CDR3 in amino acids: CASSKRGGGTDTQYF. Here the CDR3 DNA reads TGTGCCAGCAGCAAACGGGGGGGCGGGACAGATACGCAGTATTTT.

With respect to this clone: Other nucleotide sequences from this sample produce the same CDR3. The gene calls are TRBV18 and TRBJ2-7; 11 bases are shared with TRBD1. The V and J ends lost 2 bases and 6 bases, in that order; junction bases with no gene match: 0. Germline V gene data show CDR1 as KGHSH and CDR2 as LQKENI. This CDR3 spans 13 amino acids. CDR3 sequence: CASSPGTGGEQYF. The CDR3 DNA reads TGTGCCAGCTCACCAGGGACAGGGGGCGAGCAGTACTTC.

The genes are TRBV9 and TRBJ2-6, with a possible D match to TRBD2 (6 bases). Germline V gene data show CDR1 as SGDLS and CDR2 as YYNGEE. The CDR3 contains 14 residues. Trimming pared 10 bases from V and 0 bases from J, leaving 11 bases between. The CDR3, as DNA: TGTGCCCGGGGAGGTTGCTCTGGGGCCAACGTCCTGACTTTC. It is translated as CARGGCSGANVLTF. The full variable domain, its missing parts supplied by reference TRBV9 and TRBJ2-6, is DSGVTQTPKHLITATGQRVTLRCSPRSGDLSVYWYQQSLDQGLQFLIQYYNGEERAKGNILERFSAQQFPDLHSELNLSSLELGDSALYFCARGGCSGANVLTFGAGSRLTVL.

V usage is TRBV6-1 and J usage is TRBJ1-2, with TRBD1 matching over 9 bases. From germline, CDR1 is MNHNS and CDR2 SASEGT. This CDR3 region has 14 residues. Trimming at V came to 6 bases and at J to 7 bases, leaving 9 bases not matched to a gene. The CDR3 sequence: CASRRTGVGGGYTF. Here the CDR3 DNA reads TGTGCCAGCAGAAGGACAGGGGTGGGGGGTGGCTACACCTTC.

The V call is TRBV19, the J call TRBJ1-2; 9 bases map to TRBD1. Germline assignment: CDR1 LNHDA and CDR2 SQIVND (reference sequence). The CDR3 covers 15 residues. The V segment lost 5 bases and the J segment 3 bases; nucleotides outside the gene matches: 7. Written as DNA, the CDR3 is TGTGCCAGTAGTGCCCGGGACAGGGACTACTATGGCTACACCTTC. Translating gives CASSARDRDYYGYTF.

With respect to this clone: Germline is not matched at one junction end, which may reflect a read error. This chain joins TRBV6-1 and TRBJ1-2; D is uncertain. This CDR3 comprises 12 residues. Germline assignment: CDR1 MNHNS and CDR2 SASEGT. CDR3 in DNA: TGTGCCAGCAGTGAGGTCCTAACTGCCAGACGCTTC. Residues: CASSEVLTARRF.

V gene TRBV27 combines with J gene TRBJ2-7; 7 nucleotides line up with TRBD1. The J segment lost 4 bases and the V segment lost 5 bases, leaving 5 bases of the junction unmatched. CDR1 and CDR2 from the germline V gene are MNHEY and SMNVEV (reference sequence). The CDR3 has 13 residues. In DNA, the CDR3 is TGTGCCAGCAGTAGGGGGACAGTTTACGAGCAGTACTTC. Encoded protein: CASSRGTVYEQYF.

This clone was picked up one time. The rearrangement links TRBV7-2 to TRBJ2-3; D is unclear. There are 14 residues in the CDR3. CDR1 is SGHTA, CDR2 FQGNSA, per germline. Trimming removed 2 bases from V and 2 bases from J, with 8 bases in between. The CDR3 bases are TGTGCCAGCAGCTTAACAGTCCTCACAGATACGCAGTATTTT. This codes for CASSLTVLTDTQYF.

This sequence joins TRBV27 and TRBJ2-3; 11 nucleotides align to TRBD2. The CDR3 length is 18 residues. CDR1 MNHEY and CDR2 SMNVEV come from the germline V gene (reference sequence). V was clipped by 3 bases and J by 5 bases; unmatched bases: 13. CDR3 nucleotides: TGTGCCAGCAGTTTTATCGGCCTAGCGGGAGGCCGGGGAGATACGCAGTATTTT. Protein product: CASSFIGLAGGRGDTQYF.

The chain combines TRBV11-2 with TRBJ2-5; 10 bases align to TRBD2. The CDR3 has 16 residues. With 5 bases clipped from V and 7 bases from J, the junction kept 13 bases outside the gene matches. The germline gives CDR1 SGHAT, CDR2 FQNNGV. The CDR3 sequence: CASSPRGAGGRVTQYF. CDR3 coding DNA: TGTGCCAGCAGCCCCCGGGGAGCGGGGGGGAGGGTGACCCAGTACTTC.

This chain connects TRBV28 to TRBJ1-5; D may be TRBD1 (6 bases). Trimming removed 9 bases from V and 0 bases from J, with 12 bases in between. This CDR3 spans 14 amino acids. In germline, CDR1 is MDHEN, CDR2 SYDVKM. The CDR3 spells CASRTAYSNQPQHF. CDR3 DNA sequence: TGTGCCAGTAGGACAGCTTATAGCAATCAGCCCCAGCATTTT.

This clone was recorded only once. This chain uses TRBV18 with TRBJ1-1; possibly TRBD1 for D (5 bases). Germline V gene lookup returns CDR1 KGHSH and CDR2 LQKENI. CDR3 length: 19 amino acids. Trimming took 3 bases from V and 1 from J, leaving 24 bases between them. In DNA, the CDR3 is TGTGCCAGCTCACCTTATGGGACTGCCGGGGTCGGATGGAACACTGAAGCTTTCTTT. It translates to CASSPYGTAGVGWNTEAFF.

The chain recombines TRBV6-6 with TRBJ1-5, with 7 bases matching TRBD1. The CDR3 is 16 residues long. Trimming cost V 4 bases and J 3 bases; bases outside gene matches: 9. Germline lookup yields CDR1 MNHNY and CDR2 SVGAGI (reference sequence). CDR3 coding DNA: TGTGCCAGCAGTTCGATGACAGGGCACCCCAATCAGCCCCAGCATTTT. Amino acid sequence: CASSSMTGHPNQPQHF.

This chain links TRBV19 with TRBJ2-1, with 8 bases fitting TRBD1. V lost 6 bases, J lost 9 bases, and 7 bases stayed unmatched. The CDR3 extends over 13 amino acids. Germline lookup yields CDR1 LNHDA and CDR2 SQIVND (reference sequence). The CDR3 protein is CASSPDRGLEQFF. The CDR3 DNA follows: TGTGCCAGTAGCCCTGACAGGGGCCTTGAGCAGTTCTTC. Full variable domain (outside the CDR3, taken from reference TRBV19 and TRBJ2-1): DGGITQSPKYLFRKEGQNVTLSCEQNLNHDAMYWYRQDPGQGLRLIYYSQIVNDFQKGDIAEGYSVSREKKESFPLTVTSAQKNPTAFYLCASSPDRGLEQFFGPGTRLTVL.

The chain carries TRBV29-1 and TRBJ2-3; 8 bases are a match to TRBD1. The J segment lost 2 bases and the V segment lost 4 bases, leaving 8 bases of the junction unmatched. This CDR3 is built from 15 residues. Germline CDR1 SQVTM, CDR2 ANQGSEA. This chain's CDR3 is CSVGTGFSDTDTQYF. The CDR3 nucleotides are TGCAGCGTTGGGACAGGGTTTTCTGACACAGATACGCAGTATTTT.

The chain links TRBV27 to TRBJ2-7; D uncertain. This CDR3 contains 13 residues. V was pared by 5 bases and J by 0 bases, with 8 bases between. CDR1 and CDR2 (germline): MNHEY, SMNVEV (reference sequence). DNA for the CDR3: TGTGCCAGCAGTCTACATTACTCCTACGAGCAGTACTTC. It translates to CASSLHYSYEQYF.

This clone came up a few times. This may come from a read error, since a much larger clone is one base off. This chain uses TRBV27 with TRBJ1-5; D unclear. CDR1 and CDR2 (germline): MNHEY, SMNVEV (reference sequence). The CDR3 is 12 amino acids. V dropped 1 base and J dropped 6 bases, with 4 bases sitting between them. CDR3 region: CASSLLGQPQHF. The CDR3 DNA reads TGTGCCAGCAGTTTATTAGGTCAGCCCCAGCATTTT.

The V and J genes are TRBV19 and TRBJ1-2; tentatively, D is TRBD1 (6 bases). CDR1 and CDR2 (germline): LNHDA, SQIVND (reference sequence). V dropped 5 bases and J dropped 8 bases, with 18 bases sitting between them. This CDR3 is 14 amino acids long. CDR3 sequence (DNA): TGTGCCAGTAGTTCCGGGACAAGGGCTGGGGGCTACACCTTC. This encodes CASSSGTRAGGYTF.

This clone turned up a few times. The chain couples TRBV29-1 to TRBJ1-2; D is unclear. The V and J ends lost 6 bases and 3 bases respectively, with 11 bases between them. The length of the CDR3 is 12 residues. CDR1 is SQVTM and CDR2 is ANQGSEA in the germline V gene. The DNA of the CDR3 is TGCAGCGTAGGCCAGGCAGACTATGGCTACACCTTC. This gives the protein CSVGQADYGYTF. The full variable domain, completed using reference TRBV29-1 and TRBJ1-2, is SAVISQKPSRDICQRGTSLTIQCQVDSQVTMMFWYRQQPGQSLTLIATANQGSEATYESGFVIDKFPISRPNLTFSTLTVSNMSPEDSSIYLCSVGQADYGYTFGSGTRLTVV.

The chain recombines TRBV11-2 with TRBJ1-2, with TRBD1 matching 7 bases. The CDR3 is 14 residues long. V gave up 5 bases and J gave up 4 bases; unmatched junction bases: 7. Germline CDR1 and CDR2: SGHAT and FQNNGV. CDR3 amino acids: CASSRDSRSYGYTF. The CDR3 region has the DNA TGTGCCAGCAGCCGGGACAGTAGGTCCTATGGCTACACCTTC.

This rearrangement joins TRBV28 to TRBJ1-2, with D uncertain. Deletions cut 2 bases from V and 2 bases from J, with 9 bases between. The CDR3 is 14 residues long. Germline loops: CDR1 MDHEN, CDR2 SYDVKM. The DNA of the CDR3 is TGTGCCAGCAGTTTAGCGTCAGTAAACTATGGCTACACCTTC. This translates into CASSLASVNYGYTF.

This rearrangement joins TRBV27 to TRBJ2-1; D is undetermined. The V gene's germline CDR1 is MNHEY and CDR2 SMNVEV (reference sequence). Trimming took off 2 bases at V and 9 bases at J, with 11 bases between the two ends. This CDR3 spans 13 amino acids. CDR3 amino acids: CASSLLGTVEQFF. The CDR3 region has the DNA TGTGCCAGCAGTTTACTGGGTACTGTTGAGCAGTTCTTC.

CDR3 region: CASSWDTLNTGELFF. The CDR3 DNA reads as TGCGCCAGCAGCTGGGACACCTTGAACACCGGGGAGCTGTTTTTT. The rearrangement uses TRBV5-1 and TRBJ2-2; tentatively, D is TRBD1 (6 bases). The V gene lost 3 bases and the J gene lost 1 base, with 10 bases spanning the gap. Germline V gives CDR1 SGHRS, CDR2 YFSETQ. This CDR3 spans 15 amino acids.

The rearrangement uses TRBV5-6 and TRBJ1-6; D might be TRBD1 (5 bases). The CDR3 has 13 residues. V shed 4 bases and J shed 7 bases, with 9 bases lying between them. In germline, CDR1 is SGHDT, CDR2 YYEEEE. The CDR3 DNA sequence: TGTGCCAGCAGCCCGGGGCGGAATTCACCCCTCCACTTT. Translating gives CASSPGRNSPLHF.